This is a list of T cell receptor beta chains from one sample in a study of blood T cells in healthy people across ages. TCRdb re-analysed the 5' RACE reads in MiXCR, keeping a single row per CDR3 protein. The sample includes 500,000 to 650,000 distinct CDR3 sequences, around 27% of them seen just once. This same sample was also part of a study on T cells of mothers and their children.

The sequenced material came from blood. The source of these receptors is a boy aged 2 to 10 in good health. Each CDR3 is given without its conserved first and last residue.

v_call	j_call	cdr3_aa
TRBV27	TRBJ2-2	ASAPGQGSSGTGELF
TRBV3-1	-	ASSQGPGQGLYEQY
TRBV20-1	TRBJ1-1	SAKGPQNTEAF
TRBV10-3	TRBJ1-2	AISESRVGGGYT
TRBV15	TRBJ1-1	ATSRAPRTEAF
TRBV6-5	TRBJ2-3	ASTIFWVDTQY
TRBV29-1	TRBJ1-1	SVFGGRGYGAF
TRBV4-2	TRBJ2-1	ASSQDRLAGYNEQF
TRBV20-1	TRBJ2-4	STSAPGSNVAKNIQY
TRBV6-5	TRBJ1-3	ASSRQGFSGNTIY
TRBV7-3	TRBJ1-1	ASSLTQGSTEAF
TRBV6-5	TRBJ2-3	ASSYTGGADTQY
TRBV30	TRBJ1-1	AWSVGTGVLETEAF
TRBV27	TRBJ2-7	ASRRQGGPYEQY
TRBV12-3/TRBV12-4	TRBJ2-6	ASNGVGGANVLT
TRBV3-1	TRBJ1-2	ASSQDRAPRGYGYT
TRBV7-2	TRBJ1-2	AGSLGSGGAGHGYT
TRBV6-6	-	ASSYLERYEQY
TRBV18	TRBJ1-1	ASSISGGNTEAF
TRBV5-5	TRBJ2-3	ASSLSDGTDTQY
TRBV5-6	TRBJ1-6	ASSYSTGVSPLH
TRBV20-1	TRBJ2-7	SAREPRGQAYEQY
TRBV10-3	TRBJ2-1	AIRDAAGGRGSDEQF
TRBV7-2	TRBJ2-5	ASSLGPSGRAAETQY
TRBV20-1	TRBJ2-7	SATGAYDLGEQY
TRBV11-2	TRBJ2-5	ASSLMTTRY
TRBV4-3	TRBJ2-5	ASSQDGSRLVVEETQY
TRBV7-2	TRBJ2-7	ASSLSSPNEQY
TRBV29-1	TRBJ1-1	SVDYLQGQEAF
TRBV27	TRBJ2-2	ASSSRLAGNTGELF
TRBV29-1	TRBJ1-6	SVAVGGDSPLH
TRBV7-3	TRBJ2-1	ASSLTGISNEQF
TRBV13	TRBJ1-2	ASSSPTLPGGHT
TRBV19	TRBJ2-1	ASSIGLAGSNEQF
TRBV30	-	AWSRSFRNEQF
TRBV4-1	TRBJ2-3	ASSGIAGSTDTQY
TRBV5-1	TRBJ2-5	ASSLVGRQGTQY
TRBV24-1	TRBJ2-5	ATSDYGRLAQETQY
TRBV12-3/TRBV12-4	TRBJ1-5	ASSDQGLGNQPQH
TRBV7-9	TRBJ1-5	ASSHEGVNQPQH
TRBV6-1	TRBJ1-1	ASRAGDSEAF
TRBV14	TRBJ1-2	ASSYTGTPGGYT
TRBV12-3/TRBV12-4	TRBJ1-1	ASSSEGGMNTEAF
TRBV20-1	TRBJ2-3	SAREGTSGRGDTQY
TRBV7-2	TRBJ2-3	ASSPPTGTPDTQY
TRBV4-1	TRBJ2-1	ASSQDAGSSYNEQF
TRBV10-2	TRBJ2-5	ASSENRGETQY
TRBV5-1	TRBJ2-1	ASSLGRSSSYNEQF
TRBV9	TRBJ2-7	ASSVAGGPSYEQY
TRBV10-3	-	ASSYRTSGFYEQY